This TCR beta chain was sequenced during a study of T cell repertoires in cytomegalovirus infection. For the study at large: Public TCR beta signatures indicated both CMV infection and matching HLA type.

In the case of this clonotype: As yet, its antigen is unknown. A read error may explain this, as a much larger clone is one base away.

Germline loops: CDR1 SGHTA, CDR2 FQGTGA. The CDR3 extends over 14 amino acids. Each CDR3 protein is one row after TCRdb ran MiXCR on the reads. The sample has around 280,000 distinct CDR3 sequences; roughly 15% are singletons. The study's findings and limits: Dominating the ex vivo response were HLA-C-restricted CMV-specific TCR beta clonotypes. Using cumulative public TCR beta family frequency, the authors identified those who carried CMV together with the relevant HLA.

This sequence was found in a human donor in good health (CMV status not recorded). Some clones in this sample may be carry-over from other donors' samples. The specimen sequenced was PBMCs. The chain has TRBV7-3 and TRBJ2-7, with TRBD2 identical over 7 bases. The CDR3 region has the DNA TGTGCCAGCAGCGCGGGGGAGCGGGCCTACGAGCTGTACTTC. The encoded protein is CASSAGERAYELYF.